These 24 T cell receptor beta chains were sequenced from one sample in a study of cytomegalovirus exposure and HLA in healthy donors. Primers included in the PCR were 60 Vbeta and 13 Jbeta primers. Sequenced by immunoSEQ multiplex PCR; TCRdb stores in-frame clones only, minus some. The data contain 150,000 to 200,000 clones, 85% of them singletons. The sample taken for sequencing was PBMCs. Receptors originate from a boy between 2 and 10 years old in good health and CMV-seronegative.

The gene calls are TRBV6-5 and TRBJ2-1; TRBD1 aligns across 7 bases. The germline CDR1 and CDR2 sequences are MNHEY and SVGAGI. V lost 1 base and J lost 7; bases outside the gene matches: 10. The CDR3 contains 16 residues. CDR3 loop: CASSYFSRGSRNEQFF. The CDR3 DNA reads TGTGCCAGCAGTTACTTCAGCAGGGGGTCAAGGAATGAGCAGTTCTTC.

The chain uses TRBV20-1 and TRBJ2-4, with TRBD1 matching over 7 bases. The junction had 4 bases not matched to a gene; V was cut back by 4 bases and J by 10 bases. The CDR3 consists of 11 residues. The germline V gene has CDR1 DFQATT and CDR2 SNEGSKA (reference sequence). The CDR3 protein is CSAKTGLIQYF. The CDR3 nucleotides are TGCAGTGCTAAGACAGGGCTAATTCAGTACTTC.

This sequence joins TRBV29-1 and TRBJ2-7; D remains ambiguous. The V end lost 4 bases, the J end lost 2 bases, and 12 bases lay between the germline ends. Germline V gives CDR1 SQVTM, CDR2 ANQGSEA. This CDR3 region has 13 residues. This CDR3 is CSVARPSTYEQYF. CDR3 nucleotides: TGCAGCGTTGCCAGACCTAGTACCTACGAGCAGTACTTC.

CDR3: CASSGDLPGLIAFF. The CDR3 nucleotides read TGTGCCAGCAGTGGGGACCTCCCGGGACTAATAGCTTTCTTT. J is TRBJ1-1 and V is TRBV6-1; D might be TRBD1 (5 bases). The CDR3 has 14 amino acids. Germline V gene data show CDR1 as MNHNS and CDR2 as SASEGT. V gave up 4 bases and J gave up 10 bases, with 19 bases separating them.

J is TRBJ1-1 and V is TRBV5-1; D remains ambiguous. Germline V gives CDR1 SGHRS, CDR2 YFSETQ. Trimming took off 3 bases at V and 3 bases at J, with 12 bases between the two ends. The length of the CDR3 is 14 residues. This chain's CDR3 is CASSSREVDTEAFF. In nucleotides, the CDR3 is TGCGCCAGCAGCTCACGGGAAGTGGACACTGAAGCTTTCTTT. Supplemented by reference TRBV5-1 and TRBJ1-1, the full variable domain reads KAGVTQTPRYLIKTRGQQVTLSCSPISGHRSVSWYQQTPGQGLQFLFEYFSETQRNKGNFPGRFSGRQFSNSRSEMNVSTLELGDSALYLCASSSREVDTEAFFGQGTRLTVV.

This clone is a singleton in its sample. CDR3 sequence: CASSASGTSGGNEQFF. DNA of the CDR3: TGTGCCAGCAGTGCCTCCGGGACTAGCGGGGGGAATGAGCAGTTCTTC. The chain uses TRBV6-1 and TRBJ2-1; 15 positions match TRBD2. The CDR3 covers 16 residues. Germline V gene lookup returns CDR1 MNHNS and CDR2 SASEGT. J gave up 7 bases and V 4 bases, and 5 bases lay outside the gene matches.

The CDR3 DNA sequence: TGTGCCAGCAGTTTTAGGGAGGGTACGCAGTATTTT. It is translated as CASSFREGTQYF. The chain couples TRBV28 to TRBJ2-3, with 7 nucleotides matching TRBD2. V lost 3 bases to trimming and J lost 8 bases; unmatched junction nucleotides: 2. CDR1 is MDHEN, CDR2 SYDVKM, per germline. The CDR3 extends over 12 amino acids.

The chain links TRBV18 to TRBJ2-5, with a weak D call TRBD2 (6 bases). The DNA end lines up better with TRBJ2-7; the J call may be wrong. The CDR3 has 15 amino acids. Germline V lookup: CDR1 KGHSH, CDR2 LQKENI. CDR3 coding DNA: TGTGCCAGCTCACCTAGGCTAGGAGGGAGCTACGAGCAGTACTTC. This sequence encodes CASSPRLGGSYEQYF.

The chain employs TRBV2 and TRBJ2-1; D unresolved. Between the trimmed V and J ends, which lost 0 bases and 10 bases, there was a span of 13 bases. Germline CDR1 reads SNHLY; CDR2 reads FYNNEI. The CDR3 extends over 14 amino acids. In nucleotides, the CDR3 is TGTGCCAGCAGTGAAGCGCTTCAGAACGGGGAGCAGTTCTTC. Its protein product is CASSEALQNGEQFF. Based on the CDR3 plus reference TRBV2 and TRBJ2-1, the full variable domain is EPEVTQTPSHQVTQMGQEVILRCVPISNHLYFYWYRQILGQKVEFLVSFYNNEISEKSEIFDDQFSVERPDGSNFTLKIRSTKLEDSAMYFCASSEALQNGEQFFGPGTRLTVL.

The V and J genes are TRBV5-1 and TRBJ1-1; TRBD1 matches 7 bases. The V and J ends lost 5 bases and 5 bases, in that order; junction bases with no gene match: 6. The CDR3 contains 13 residues. Germline loops: CDR1 SGHRS, CDR2 YFSETQ. CDR3 region: CASRQGLRTEAFF. CDR3 sequence (DNA): TGCGCCAGCAGACAGGGGTTGCGGACTGAAGCTTTCTTT.

The gene calls are TRBV14 and TRBJ2-7, with D possibly TRBD1 on 6 matching bases. The CDR3 contains 15 residues. Germline CDR1 is SGHDN and CDR2 is FVKESK. The CDR3 DNA sequence: TGTGCCAGCAGCCAAGAAGGAGAGGACAGCTACGAGCAGTGCGTC. Translation: CASSQEGEDSYEQCV.

This chain connects TRBV19 to TRBJ1-1, with TRBD1 matching 7 bases. The CDR3 spans 14 residues. V lost 5 bases to trimming and J lost 5 bases; unmatched junction nucleotides: 8. Germline V gene lookup returns CDR1 LNHDA and CDR2 SQIVND (reference sequence). The chain's CDR3 is CASSQWDSQTEAFF. CDR3 bases: TGTGCCAGTAGTCAATGGGACAGTCAGACTGAAGCTTTCTTT.

The CDR3: CASRTPYEQYV. For the CDR3, the DNA is TGTGCCAGCCGGACACCCTACGAGCAGTACGTC. The rearrangement uses TRBV6-1 and TRBJ2-7, with D tentatively TRBD1 (5 bases). This CDR3 is 11 amino acids long. Germline V gene lookup returns CDR1 MNHNS and CDR2 SASEGT. V lost 8 bases and J lost 2, with 7 bases in between.

The CDR3 here is CAWSVNRVEAFF. Here the CDR3 DNA reads TGTGCCTGGAGTGTAAACAGGGTAGAAGCTTTCTTT. The chain carries TRBV30 and TRBJ1-1; D possibly corresponds to TRBD1 (6 bases). Per the germline V gene, CDR1 is GTSNPN and CDR2 is SVGIG (reference sequence). Trimming left V 0 bases short and J 8 bases short, with 10 bases between. This CDR3 is 12 amino acids long.

V and J are TRBV7-6 and TRBJ2-5; 10 nucleotides align to TRBD1. The germline V gene encodes CDR1 SGHVS and CDR2 FNYEAQ. The length of the CDR3 is 16 residues. V was pared by 4 bases and J by 5 bases, with 10 bases of the junction left unmatched. CDR3 DNA sequence: TGTGCCAGCAGCTCCGCCGGGACAGGGGTTTTGGAGACCCAGTACTTC. Its translation: CASSSAGTGVLETQYF.

In nucleotides, the CDR3 is TGTGCCTGGAGCACCGGGACAGGGTACACTGAAGCTTTCTTT. It encodes CAWSTGTGYTEAFF. The chain links TRBV30 to TRBJ1-1; 9 positions match TRBD1. With V trimmed by 3 bases and J by 3 bases, 5 bases remained unmatched. The CDR3 loop spans 14 amino acids. Per the germline V gene, CDR1 is GTSNPN and CDR2 is SVGIG (reference sequence). The full variable domain, in which reference TRBV30 and TRBJ1-1 provide the parts outside the CDR3, is SQTIHQWPATLVQPVGSPLSLECTVEGTSNPNLYWYRQAAGRGLQLLFYSVGIGQISSEVPQNLSASRPQDRQFILSSKKLLLSDSGFYLCAWSTGTGYTEAFFGQGTRLTVV.

The rearrangement joins TRBV4-2 to TRBJ2-6; 7 bases align to TRBD1. The length of the CDR3 is 16 residues. CDR1 LGHNA and CDR2 YNFKEQ come from the germline V gene. Germline trimming cut 7 bases from V and 1 base from J; bases unmatched to any gene: 7. CDR3 in amino acids: CASKDRAVSGANVLTF. CDR3 sequence (DNA): TGTGCCAGCAAAGACAGGGCGGTGTCTGGGGCCAACGTCCTGACTTTC.

The chain joins TRBV28 to TRBJ1-1, with 8 positions matching TRBD1. The length of the CDR3 is 15 residues. Per germline, CDR1 MDHEN and CDR2 SYDVKM. The trim removed 6 bases at V and 5 bases at J, leaving 11 bases unmatched. In nucleotides, the CDR3 is TGTGCCAGCAGACCCATGACAGGGGTAGTGACTGAAGCTTTCTTT. Its protein is CASRPMTGVVTEAFF.

The chain employs TRBV2 and TRBJ1-4; TRBD1 matches at 9 bases. Trimming removed 9 bases from V and 5 bases from J; junction bases left unmatched: 4. This CDR3 is built from 13 residues. The V gene's germline CDR1 is SNHLY and CDR2 FYNNEI. As DNA, the CDR3 is TGTGCCAGGAAAGGACAGGGGAATGAAAAACTGTTTTTT. Protein product: CARKGQGNEKLFF.

The chain couples TRBV15 to TRBJ2-3; 7 positions match TRBD1. Unmatched junction bases numbered 12, after V lost 1 base and J lost 2 bases. Germline CDR1 and CDR2: LNHNV and YYDKDF (reference sequence). The CDR3 runs to 18 residues. This CDR3 reads CATSRGTVPGQLTDTQYF. CDR3 DNA: TGTGCCACCAGCAGAGGGACAGTACCGGGACAGCTCACAGATACGCAGTATTTT.

V gene TRBV6-5 combines with J gene TRBJ2-1, with 7 bases aligning to TRBD1. The CDR3 covers 13 residues. Trimming at V came to 8 bases and at J to 7 bases, leaving 8 bases not matched to a gene. Per germline, CDR1 MNHEY and CDR2 SVGAGI. The CDR3 spells CASPLDRANEQFF. The DNA of the CDR3 is TGTGCCAGCCCCCTAGACAGGGCGAATGAGCAGTTCTTC.

The chain joins TRBV14 to TRBJ1-6; D gene uncertain. There are 14 residues in the CDR3. Germline V gene data show CDR1 as SGHDN and CDR2 as FVKESK. The V and J ends lost 0 bases and 7 bases respectively, with 7 bases between them. For the CDR3, the DNA is TGTGCCAGCAGCCAAGATGGGCAGAATTCACCCCTCCACTTT. Translation: CASSQDGQNSPLHF. Full variable domain (remainder filled in from reference TRBV14 and TRBJ1-6): EAGVTQFPSHSVIEKGQTVTLRCDPISGHDNLYWYRRVMGKEIKFLLHFVKESKQDESGMPNNRFLAERTGGTYSTLKVQPAELEDSGVYFCASSQDGQNSPLHFGNGTRLTVT.

This chain links TRBV19 with TRBJ1-5, with D maybe TRBD1 (5 bases). The V gene lost 10 bases and the J gene lost 9 bases, with 19 bases spanning the gap. The CDR3 is made up of 13 amino acids. Germline V gene lookup returns CDR1 LNHDA and CDR2 SQIVND (reference sequence). In DNA, the CDR3 is TGTGCCACTAGGGGCCTCTCCGATCGGCCCCAGCATTTT. This codes for CATRGLSDRPQHF. Supplemented by reference TRBV19 and TRBJ1-5, the full variable domain reads DGGITQSPKYLFRKEGQNVTLSCEQNLNHDAMYWYRQDPGQGLRLIYYSQIVNDFQKGDIAEGYSVSREKKESFPLTVTSAQKNPTAFYLCATRGLSDRPQHFGDGTRLSIL.

The chain is built from TRBV5-1 and TRBJ2-3, with 12 bases matching TRBD2. Trimming removed 4 bases from V and 4 bases from J; junction bases left unmatched: 7. This CDR3 spans 16 amino acids. Germline lookup yields CDR1 SGHRS and CDR2 YFSETQ. As DNA, the CDR3 is TGCGCCAGCAGCCCGACTAGCGGGAGTGTCGCAGATACGCAGTATTTT. The encoded protein is CASSPTSGSVADTQYF.